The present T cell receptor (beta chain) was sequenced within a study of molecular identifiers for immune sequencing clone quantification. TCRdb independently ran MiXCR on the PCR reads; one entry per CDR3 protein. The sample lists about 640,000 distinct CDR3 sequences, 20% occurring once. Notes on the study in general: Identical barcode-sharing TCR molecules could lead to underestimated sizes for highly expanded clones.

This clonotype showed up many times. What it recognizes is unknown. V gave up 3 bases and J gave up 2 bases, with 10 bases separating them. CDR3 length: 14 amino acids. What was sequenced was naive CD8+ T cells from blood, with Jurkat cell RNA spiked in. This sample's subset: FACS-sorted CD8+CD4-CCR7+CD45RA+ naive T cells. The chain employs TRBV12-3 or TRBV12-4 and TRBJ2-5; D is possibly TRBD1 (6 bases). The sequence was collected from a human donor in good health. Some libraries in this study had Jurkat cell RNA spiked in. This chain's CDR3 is CASSFGQPQETQYF. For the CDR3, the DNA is TGTGCCAGCAGTTTCGGACAGCCACAAGAGACCCAGTACTTC.